The 30 T cell receptor beta chains presented below share a single source sample, sequenced in a study of Graves' ophthalmopathy and Graves' hyperthyroidism. RNA transcripts provided the template for amplifying TCR beta CDR3 regions. The library came from an HTBI-primed first-round RT-PCR and a second-round multiplex PCR. TCRdb reprocessed the multiplex PCR reads with MiXCR, giving one entry per CDR3 protein. The sample consists of about 1.1 million distinct CDR3 sequences, about 40% of them appearing once. The source material was peripheral blood or thyroid tissue (not recorded which). These receptors came from an adult man with Graves' hyperthyroidism.

This clonotype was seen at least ten times. The J gene is TRBJ1-5, the V gene TRBV12-3 or TRBV12-4, with D maybe TRBD1 (5 bases). Trimming stripped 5 bases from V and 4 bases from J, with 18 bases between. The CDR3 covers 16 residues. CDR3 DNA: TGTGCCAGCAGTCGCCTCCTGGGAGGGGCGAATCAGCCCCAGCATTTT. The encoded protein is CASSRLLGGANQPQHF.

This clonotype was seen repeatedly, ten times or more. V and J are TRBV11-2 and TRBJ1-2, with no clear D. Germline CDR1 is SGHAT and CDR2 is FQNNGV. Between the trimmed V and J ends, which lost 3 bases and 8 bases, there was a span of 10 bases. The CDR3 sequence is 12 residues long. The CDR3 coding sequence is TGTGCCAGCAGCTTGGAAGGCAGGGGCTACACCTTC. Amino acids: CASSLEGRGYTF. The whole variable domain, filled in from reference TRBV11-2 and TRBJ1-2, reads EAGVAQSPRYKIIEKRQSVAFWCNPISGHATLYWYQQILGQGPKLLIQFQNNGVVDDSQLPKDRFSAERLKGVDSTLKIQPAKLEDSAVYLCASSLEGRGYTFGSGTRLTVV.

This clonotype was counted only a few times. Just one base apart from a much larger clone, this may be a read error. V usage is TRBV10-3 and J usage is TRBJ1-6, with D perhaps matching TRBD1 (5 bases). The CDR3 contains 13 residues. CDR1 is ENHRY, CDR2 SYGVKD, per germline. CDR3 in DNA: TGTGCCAGCCGTTGGCAGGGTGGTTCACCCCTCCTCTTT. Its translation is CASRWQGGSPLLF.

This clonotype was counted between two and nine times. The chain carries TRBV28 and TRBJ2-5, with D tentatively TRBD1 (6 bases). The CDR3 consists of 13 residues. The V gene's germline CDR1 is MDHEN and CDR2 SYDVKM. Trimming removed 5 bases from V and 5 bases from J, with 12 bases in between. CDR3 bases: TGTGCCAGCAGTGCCAGGGGTCCCGAGACCCAGTACTTC. Protein sequence: CASSARGPETQYF.

The genes are TRBV4-3 and TRBJ1-2; no clear D gene. V lost 3 bases, J lost 0 bases, and 14 bases lay in between. CDR3 size: 16 residues. Germline CDR1 is LGHNA and CDR2 is YSLEER. The CDR3 loop is CASSQASTVTNYGYTF. In nucleotides, the CDR3 is TGCGCCAGCAGCCAGGCCTCTACAGTTACTAACTATGGCTACACCTTC.

This clonotype was recorded at least ten times. The chain recombines TRBV20-1 with TRBJ2-5; D unresolved. The CDR3 is made up of 13 amino acids. The V gene's germline CDR1 is DFQATT and CDR2 SNEGSKA (reference sequence). The ends were cut back, 1 base at V and 5 bases at J, with 11 bases in the middle. The CDR3 is CSARADLGETQYF. The CDR3 region has the DNA TGCAGTGCTAGAGCTGACCTAGGGGAGACCCAGTACTTC.

This clonotype was seen a few times. The genes are TRBV11-2 and TRBJ1-1, with a tentative D call TRBD1 (5 bases). V gave up 2 bases and J gave up 5 bases, with 9 bases separating them. Germline lookup yields CDR1 SGHAT and CDR2 FQNNGV. This CDR3 comprises 13 residues. CDR3 DNA sequence: TGTGCCAGCAGCTTACCACAGGAAACTGAAGCTTTCTTT. Its translation is CASSLPQETEAFF.

Comment on this clonotype: A much larger clone lies one base from this, so it may be a read error. V usage is TRBV7-9 and J usage is TRBJ2-7; D may be TRBD2 (6 bases). V lost 1 base, J lost 5 bases, and 18 bases lay in between. This CDR3 is 16 amino acids long. Germline V gene sequence: CDR1 SEHNR, CDR2 FQNEAQ (reference sequence). In DNA form, the CDR3 reads TGTGCCAGCAGCTTAGGTCTTGGGTGGGAGGACAACGAGCAGTACTTC. Translating gives CASSLGLGWEDNEQYF.

The chain couples TRBV29-1 to TRBJ1-1; D is ambiguous. With 4 bases removed from V and 5 bases from J, the gap between germline ends came to 17 bases. The germline V gene has CDR1 SQVTM and CDR2 ANQGSEA. CDR3 size: 14 residues. CDR3 nucleotides: TGCAGCGTTGGACATAGCGGGGTGAGAACTGAAGCTTTCTTT. It is translated as CSVGHSGVRTEAFF.

The chain recombines TRBV7-2 with TRBJ1-1, with D perhaps TRBD1 (6 bases). V was clipped by 11 bases and J by 0 bases, with 13 bases between them. Germline V CDR1 and CDR2: SGHTA, FQGNSA. The CDR3 contains 13 residues. CDR3 protein: CAERTVMNTEAFF. The CDR3 DNA is TGTGCCGAAAGGACAGTCATGAACACTGAAGCTTTCTTT.

The chain employs TRBV19 and TRBJ1-5, with 8 nucleotides matching TRBD1. CDR1 and CDR2 (germline): LNHDA, SQIVND (reference sequence). The CDR3 has 14 residues. The J segment lost 13 bases and the V segment lost 6 bases, leaving 14 bases of the junction unmatched. This chain's CDR3 is CASRISGGIRHQHF. The CDR3 DNA sequence: TGTGCCAGTAGGATCTCAGGGGGCATCCGGCATCAGCATTTT.

A note on this clonotype: A much larger clone differs from this one at a single base, so this may be a read error. This sequence joins TRBV10-3 and TRBJ1-1; D not resolved. The CDR3 sequence is 14 residues long. Per the germline V gene, CDR1 is ENHRY and CDR2 is SYGVKD. With 5 bases removed from V and 1 base from J, the gap between germline ends came to 11 bases. The DNA for the CDR3 is TGTGCCATCAGTTACTGGCGAGGGAACACTGAAGCTTTCTTT. Encoded protein: CAISYWRGNTEAFF.

The V and J genes are TRBV12-3 or TRBV12-4 and TRBJ1-4, with D maybe TRBD1 (5 bases). V lost 6 bases and J lost 11, with 16 bases in between. The CDR3 loop spans 13 amino acids. DNA of the CDR3: TGTGCCAGCAGCGCAGAAAATAGGGGTAAACTGTTTTTT. Translation gives CASSAENRGKLFF.

V and J are TRBV7-2 and TRBJ2-5, with 7 bases fitting TRBD1. The CDR3 covers 16 residues. V trimming: 6 bases; J trimming: 7 bases; junction bases outside the gene matches: 17. Germline V CDR1 and CDR2: SGHTA, FQGNSA. The CDR3 bases are TGTGCCAGCAGTCCCTCTGACAGGGACGGTCAGGCGACCCAGTACTTC. The encoded protein is CASSPSDRDGQATQYF.

This clonotype was counted ten times or more. The chain recombines TRBV6-4 with TRBJ2-6; no clear D gene. CDR3 length: 14 amino acids. V was clipped by 0 bases and J by 3 bases, with 3 bases between them. Looked up from germline, CDR1 is MRHNA and CDR2 is SNTAGT. In DNA, the CDR3 is TGTGCCAGCAGTGACTCCTATGGGGCCAACGTCCTGACTTTC. As protein: CASSDSYGANVLTF.

This clonotype has a count of ten or more. The J gene is TRBJ2-7, the V gene TRBV11-2, with D possibly being TRBD1 or TRBD2 (5 bases each). Germline lookup yields CDR1 SGHAT and CDR2 FQNNGV. Trimming removed 2 bases from V and 1 base from J, with 9 bases in between. The CDR3 has 14 amino acids. CDR3 DNA sequence: TGTGCCAGCAGCTTAATGGGGGTTTCCTACGAGCAGTACTTC. It specifies CASSLMGVSYEQYF.

This clonotype was counted ten times or more. This rearrangement joins TRBV20-1 to TRBJ2-7, with 9 nucleotides matching TRBD1. Looked up from germline, CDR1 is DFQATT and CDR2 is SNEGSKA (reference sequence). This CDR3 is built from 15 residues. V trimming: 5 bases; J trimming: 0 bases; junction bases outside the gene matches: 8. CDR3 sequence reads: CSAWGQGKFSYEQYF. In DNA, the CDR3 is TGCAGTGCTTGGGGACAGGGCAAGTTCTCCTACGAGCAGTACTTC.

The CDR3 loop reads CASSVLGIQETQYF. In DNA form, the CDR3 reads TGTGCCAGCAGCGTTTTAGGTATTCAAGAGACCCAGTACTTC. The chain uses TRBV13 and TRBJ2-5; D call uncertain. V was pared by 5 bases and J by 2 bases, with 12 bases between. Germline-derived CDR1 and CDR2 are PRHDT and FYEKMQ (reference sequence). The CDR3 length is 14 residues.

This clonotype came up a few times. The chain joins TRBV5-1 to TRBJ1-2; no firm D call. Trimming stripped 4 bases from V and 3 bases from J, with 16 bases between. CDR1 is SGHRS, CDR2 YFSETQ, per germline. The length of the CDR3 is 15 residues. The DNA for the CDR3 is TGCGCCAGCAGCCAAGATTTCGCGGAAGACTATGGCTACACCTTC. Its protein is CASSQDFAEDYGYTF.

CDR3 sequence (DNA): TGTGCCAGCAGCTCCAGCCGGACAGGGGTAGTCGACGAGCAGTACTTC. Translated, it gives CASSSSRTGVVDEQYF. V gene TRBV7-8 combines with J gene TRBJ2-7; TRBD1 matches 9 bases. V trimming: 4 bases; J trimming: 5 bases; junction bases outside the gene matches: 12. In germline, CDR1 is SGHVS, CDR2 FQNEAQ. The CDR3 consists of 16 residues.

In the case of this clonotype: Germline and junction disagree at one end, which may indicate a read error. The chain links TRBV7-8 to TRBJ2-7, with 9 bases matching TRBD1. Germline V gene data show CDR1 as SGHVS and CDR2 as FQNEAQ. The CDR3 consists of 15 residues. For the CDR3, the DNA is TGCGCCAGCAGCCACACGGGACAGGGTTACTACGAGCAGTACTTC. Its protein is CASSHTGQGYYEQYF.

This clonotype has only a few counts. A single base separates this from a much larger clone, so it may be a read error. V usage is TRBV14 and J usage is TRBJ1-2, with D perhaps matching TRBD1 (5 bases). Trimming took 3 bases from V and 13 from J, leaving 15 bases between them. Germline loops: CDR1 SGHDN, CDR2 FVKESK. The CDR3 has 12 amino acids. In nucleotides, the CDR3 is TGTGCCAGCAGCCAGGGGGGACCGGTGTTCACCTTC. Its translation is CASSQGGPVFTF.

This clonotype was picked up a small number of times. The chain is built from TRBV12-3 or TRBV12-4 and TRBJ2-5, with a weak D call TRBD1 (6 bases). The germline V and J ends were trimmed by 7 bases and 5 bases, with 17 bases remaining between them. CDR3 length equals 14 residues. This CDR3 reads CASTFSSGAETQYF. The CDR3 DNA reads as TGTGCCAGCACCTTCTCTTCAGGGGCCGAGACCCAGTACTTC.

This clonotype was counted at least ten times. V gene TRBV7-9 combines with J gene TRBJ1-6, with 8 positions matching TRBD1. Germline values: CDR1 SEHNR, CDR2 FQNEAQ (reference sequence). This CDR3 has 18 amino acids. V lost 6 bases, J lost 7 bases, and 17 bases stayed unmatched. CDR3 region: CASSGGQGLEKDNSPLHF. DNA for the CDR3: TGTGCCAGCAGTGGAGGACAGGGACTAGAAAAGGACAATTCACCCCTCCACTTT.

The chain employs TRBV14 and TRBJ2-6; D is unresolved. V gave up 6 bases and J gave up 4 bases, with 10 bases separating them. The CDR3 runs 14 residues. Looked up from germline, CDR1 is SGHDN and CDR2 is FVKESK. The CDR3 coding sequence is TGTGCCAGCAGTCCAGGAGACGGGGCCAACGTCCTGACTTTC. Translation gives CASSPGDGANVLTF.

This rearrangement joins TRBV10-3 to TRBJ2-2; D unresolved. V lost 10 bases to trimming and J lost 9 bases, with 15 bases between them. The V gene's germline CDR1 is ENHRY and CDR2 SYGVKD. This CDR3 is 12 amino acids long. This CDR3 reads CATTPGARELFF. The CDR3 nucleotides read TGTGCCACTACCCCCGGAGCTCGGGAGCTGTTTTTT.

This clonotype was counted ten times or more. The chain uses TRBV20-1 and TRBJ2-5, with TRBD1 identical over 8 bases. This CDR3 comprises 13 residues. Germline CDR1 DFQATT, CDR2 SNEGSKA (reference sequence). V lost 5 bases and J lost 3; bases outside the gene matches: 5. CDR3: CSASETGEETQYF. The CDR3 nucleotides are TGCAGTGCTTCTGAGACAGGGGAAGAGACCCAGTACTTC.

V gene TRBV10-3 combines with J gene TRBJ1-6; 7 positions match TRBD1. CDR1 is ENHRY, CDR2 SYGVKD, per germline. The CDR3 sequence is 15 residues long. V gave up 6 bases and J gave up 5 bases; unmatched junction bases: 7. CDR3 protein: CAISVGGTDNSPLHF. In DNA, the CDR3 is TGTGCCATCAGCGTTGGGGGGACAGATAATTCACCCCTCCACTTT.

DNA for the CDR3: TGTGCCAGCGGAGAGGGACAGGGCACTGAAGCTTTCTTT. Protein: CASGEGQGTEAFF. This chain uses TRBV7-9 with TRBJ1-1, with TRBD1 identical over 9 bases. The V segment lost 8 bases and the J segment 4 bases; nucleotides outside the gene matches: 5. The CDR3 consists of 13 residues. CDR1 is SEHNR, CDR2 FQNEAQ, per germline (reference sequence).

The CDR3 loop reads CSASLRMSFNYGYTF. CDR3 nucleotide sequence: TGCAGTGCTAGTCTGAGAATGAGTTTTAACTATGGCTACACCTTC. The genes are TRBV20-1 and TRBJ1-2, with D unclear. Germline V gene data show CDR1 as DFQATT and CDR2 as SNEGSKA (reference sequence). With 3 bases removed from V and 1 base from J, the gap between germline ends came to 15 bases. This CDR3 contains 15 residues.